This record looks at one T cell receptor beta chain sequence and its context. In Seattle, patients joined the study during active infection and were tracked longitudinally. This record comes from a study of blood T cell repertoires in COVID-19. About the study: From the United States, Italy and Spain came samples of acute and convalescent COVID-19. PBMCs, B-cell-depleted T cells, or T cells provided the cDNA or gDNA that made up the material.

Per the original methods: Estimates of nucleated cell counts were drawn from the amplification of reference gene primers. Produced via immunoSEQ multiplex PCR; TCRdb's table is partial and in-frame only. D and trimming were read from the DNA, whereas the V and J calls and clone size are those reported in that table. Seen here are some 300,000 clones, 85% to 90% observed once, and the top ten hold roughly 6%. The receptor comes from a woman aged 50 to 60 with COVID-19, enrolled during active disease. Sequencing input: peripheral blood.

CDR3 DNA: TGTGCCAGCTCACCAAGTCAGGGGGGAGAGACCCAGTACTTC. This sequence encodes CASSPSQGGETQYF. The V and J genes are TRBV18 and TRBJ2-5; maybe TRBD1 (7 bases). Germline-derived CDR1 and CDR2 are KGHSH and LQKENI. The length of the CDR3 is 14 residues. V was clipped by 2 bases and J by 4 bases, with 11 bases between them.